Following are 23 T cell receptor beta chains from one sample sequenced in a study of blood T cell repertoires in COVID-19. The assay was immunoSEQ multiplex PCR, and TCRdb's table has in-frame clones only and misses some. The sample has 490,000 or so clones, roughly 90% seen once; the top ten hold 1.8%. Sequencing was done on a sample of PBMCs or T cells enriched from blood (not recorded which). All receptors derive from a woman in her 40s who had recovered from COVID-19.

The chain has TRBV11-2 and TRBJ1-5; tentative D call: TRBD1 (5 bases). This CDR3 region has 13 residues. Looked up from germline, CDR1 is SGHAT and CDR2 is FQNNGV. V lost 1 base and J lost 11, with 12 bases in between. Here the CDR3 reads CASSLGEGGAQHF. CDR3 sequence (DNA): TGTGCCAGCAGCTTAGGGGAGGGAGGGGCCCAGCATTTT.

CDR3 bases: TGTGCCACCAGTGATTACAGAGATACGCAGTATTTT. The encoded protein is CATSDYRDTQYF. The V gene is TRBV24-1, the J gene TRBJ2-3; no clear D gene. Trimming left V 2 bases short and J 5 bases short, with 4 bases between. This CDR3 is 12 amino acids long. Germline V gene sequence: CDR1 KGHDR, CDR2 SFDVKD.

The V and J genes are TRBV19 and TRBJ2-2; a possible D gene is TRBD1 (5 bases). The V and J ends lost 3 bases and 14 bases respectively, with 10 bases between them. CDR3 length: 11 amino acids. Germline CDR1 and CDR2: LNHDA and SQIVND (reference sequence). The CDR3 is CASSISRVLFF. DNA of the CDR3: TGTGCCAGTAGTATCTCCAGGGTACTGTTTTTT.

The gene calls are TRBV7-2 and TRBJ2-2, with 8 bases fitting TRBD2. Germline lookup yields CDR1 SGHTA and CDR2 FQGNSA. The CDR3 has 17 residues. V trimming: 6 bases; J trimming: 8 bases; junction bases outside the gene matches: 17. The CDR3 reads CASRRYGSGGSPGELFF. The CDR3 DNA reads TGTGCCAGCAGGCGATATGGCAGCGGGGGTTCACCGGGGGAGCTGTTTTTT. Full variable domain (rest looked up from reference TRBV7-2 and TRBJ2-2): GAGVSQSPSNKVTEKGKDVELRCDPISGHTALYWYRQSLGQGLEFLIYFQGNSAPDKSGLPSDRFSAERTGGSVSTLTIQRTQQEDSAVYLCASRRYGSGGSPGELFFGEGSRLTVL.

The chain couples TRBV28 to TRBJ2-2, with TRBD2 matching over 8 bases. V dropped 6 bases and J dropped 2; count of bases not matched to a gene: 5. Germline V CDR1 and CDR2: MDHEN, SYDVKM. The length of the CDR3 is 15 residues. The CDR3, as DNA: TGTGCCAGCAGAGGACTAGCTGCTAACACCGGGGAGCTGTTTTTT. It is translated as CASRGLAANTGELFF.

The rearrangement links TRBV4-1 to TRBJ2-7; 9 nucleotides agree with TRBD2. J lost 4 bases, V lost 1 base, and 5 bases had no gene match. Germline V gives CDR1 MGHRA, CDR2 YSYEKL. The CDR3 runs to 15 residues. CDR3 sequence reads: CASSQGSGSGYEQYF. For the CDR3, the DNA is TGCGCCAGCAGCCAAGGTAGCGGGAGTGGGTACGAGCAGTACTTC.

The CDR3 DNA reads TGCGCCAGCAAGATTAGCGGGACTACTTACAATGAGCAGTTCTTC. Protein sequence: CASKISGTTYNEQFF. V is TRBV5-1 and J is TRBJ2-1, with 8 bases matching TRBD2. This CDR3 comprises 15 residues. The V gene end was trimmed by 6 bases and the J gene end by 4 bases; junction bases not matched to a gene: 9. Per germline, CDR1 SGHRS and CDR2 YFSETQ.

V is TRBV2 and J is TRBJ2-6; D unclear. Per germline, CDR1 SNHLY and CDR2 FYNNEI. This CDR3 spans 15 amino acids. Trimming took off 2 bases at V and 1 base at J, with 6 bases between the two ends. The CDR3 DNA reads as TGTGCCAGCAGTGAATTCGGTTCTGGGGCCAACGTCCTGACTTTC. This sequence encodes CASSEFGSGANVLTF. The variable domain in full, completed from reference TRBV2 and TRBJ2-6, reads EPEVTQTPSHQVTQMGQEVILRCVPISNHLYFYWYRQILGQKVEFLVSFYNNEISEKSEIFDDQFSVERPDGSNFTLKIRSTKLEDSAMYFCASSEFGSGANVLTFGAGSRLTVL.

The chain has TRBV7-9 and TRBJ2-2; 7 nucleotides align to TRBD2. This CDR3 is built from 15 residues. Germline-derived CDR1 and CDR2 are SEHNR and FQNEAQ (reference sequence). The trim removed 5 bases at V and 4 bases at J, leaving 7 bases unmatched. CDR3 nucleotides: TGTGCCAGCAGCCCTCCGGGACTACTCACCGGGGAGCTGTTTTTT. This translates into CASSPPGLLTGELFF.

The V gene is TRBV6-1, the J gene TRBJ1-1; D is ambiguous. The germline V and J ends were trimmed by 0 bases and 0 bases, with 8 bases remaining between them. The CDR3 contains 15 residues. Germline-derived CDR1 and CDR2 are MNHNS and SASEGT. CDR3 in DNA: TGTGCCAGCAGTGAAGCGGGGAGACTGAACACTGAAGCTTTCTTT. It codes for CASSEAGRLNTEAFF.

The chain combines TRBV25-1 with TRBJ1-1; weak D call: TRBD1 (5 bases). This CDR3 comprises 13 residues. Per the germline V gene, CDR1 is MGHDK and CDR2 is SYGVNS. V was clipped by 6 bases and J by 5 bases, with 13 bases between them. This CDR3 reads CASREGRGTEAFF. CDR3 in DNA: TGTGCCAGCAGGGAAGGGAGGGGAACTGAAGCTTTCTTT.

This chain connects TRBV19 to TRBJ1-2; D may be TRBD1 (6 bases). Germline lookup yields CDR1 LNHDA and CDR2 SQIVND (reference sequence). The CDR3 contains 14 residues. Trimming took off 5 bases at V and 4 bases at J, with 14 bases between the two ends. CDR3 region: CASSLEGHLYGYTF. The CDR3 DNA is TGTGCCAGTAGTCTTGAGGGACACCTCTATGGCTACACCTTC.

This clone appeared once. The chain has TRBV29-1 and TRBJ2-7, with D possibly matching TRBD2 (5 bases). V was cut by 2 bases and J by 2 bases, with 10 bases left in between. CDR1 SQVTM and CDR2 ANQGSEA come from the germline V gene. This CDR3 spans 13 amino acids. Written as DNA, the CDR3 is TGCAGCGTTGAATTCAAGGAGGCCTACGAGCAGTACTTC. This gives the protein CSVEFKEAYEQYF.

This clone was seen a single time. The V gene is TRBV19, the J gene TRBJ2-5; the match to TRBD2 covers 8 bases. Germline V gene sequence: CDR1 LNHDA, CDR2 SQIVND (reference sequence). CDR3 size: 14 residues. With V trimmed by 5 bases and J by 3 bases, 5 bases remained unmatched. CDR3 amino acids: CASSSAGEEETQYF. The CDR3, as DNA: TGTGCCAGTAGTTCAGCGGGAGAGGAAGAGACCCAGTACTTC.

The chain carries TRBV7-9 and TRBJ1-2; tentatively, D is TRBD1 (5 bases). The CDR3 runs 14 residues. The germline gives CDR1 SEHNR, CDR2 FQNEAQ (reference sequence). V gave up 1 base and J gave up 4 bases, with 10 bases separating them. In DNA, the CDR3 is TGTGCCAGCAGCTTAGGCAGGGCCGGCTATGGCTACACCTTC. Its translation is CASSLGRAGYGYTF. The full variable domain, in which reference TRBV7-9 and TRBJ1-2 provide the parts outside the CDR3, is DTGVSQNPRHKITKRGQNVTFRCDPISEHNRLYWYRQTLGQGPEFLTYFQNEAQLEKSRLLSDRFSAERPKGSFSTLEIQRTEQGDSAMYLCASSLGRAGYGYTFGSGTRLTVV.

The V and J genes are TRBV27 and TRBJ2-6, with D perhaps matching TRBD2 (6 bases). This CDR3 comprises 15 residues. Trimming took off 6 bases at V and 2 bases at J, with 11 bases between the two ends. Germline V lookup: CDR1 MNHEY, CDR2 SMNVEV (reference sequence). The CDR3 loop is CASRKTGAGANVLTF. The CDR3 DNA is TGTGCCAGCAGAAAAACGGGGGCTGGGGCCAACGTCCTGACTTTC.

This chain uses TRBV6-1 with TRBJ1-5; D perhaps matches TRBD1 (5 bases). Germline values: CDR1 MNHNS, CDR2 SASEGT. Trimming stripped 3 bases from V and 6 bases from J, with 18 bases between. The CDR3 extends over 16 amino acids. CDR3 sequence reads: CASSDWVREVSQPQHF. The CDR3 nucleotides are TGTGCCAGCAGTGATTGGGTCAGGGAAGTCAGTCAGCCCCAGCATTTT.

This clone has more than one count but fewer than ten. The chain combines TRBV24-1 with TRBJ1-1; TRBD1 agrees at 8 bases. From germline, CDR1 is KGHDR and CDR2 SFDVKD. This CDR3 comprises 12 residues. V shed 9 bases and J 3 bases; nucleotides not matched to a gene: 2. The CDR3 nucleotides read TGTGCCACCTCGGACAGGGACACTGAAGCTTTCTTT. It codes for CATSDRDTEAFF.

The V call is TRBV19, the J call TRBJ1-5, with no clear D. Germline loops: CDR1 LNHDA, CDR2 SQIVND (reference sequence). The CDR3 is 9 amino acids. V was cut by 11 bases and J by 6 bases, with 5 bases left in between. The CDR3 region has the DNA TGTGCCGGAGGTCAGCCCCAGCATTTT. It yields the protein CAGGQPQHF.

The gene calls are TRBV4-3 and TRBJ2-1, with a possible D match to TRBD2 (6 bases). Germline V CDR1 and CDR2: LGHNA, YSLEER. V gave up 0 bases and J gave up 9 bases, with 15 bases separating them. There are 15 residues in the CDR3. The CDR3 is CASSQDKLAGSEQFF. As DNA, the CDR3 is TGCGCCAGCAGCCAAGATAAACTAGCCGGGAGTGAGCAGTTCTTC.

The CDR3 DNA reads TGTGCCAGCAGCCAAGAACTAGCGGGAGCAGATACGCAGTATTTT. This sequence encodes CASSQELAGADTQYF. This chain uses TRBV3-1 (or the pseudogene TRBV3-2) with TRBJ2-3, with 11 bases identical to TRBD2. With 0 bases clipped from V and 4 bases from J, the junction kept 0 bases outside the gene matches. Germline V lookup: CDR1 LGHDT, CDR2 YNNKEL (reference sequence). The CDR3 is 15 residues long.

The rearrangement joins TRBV9 to TRBJ2-5; the D gene is possibly TRBD2 (6 bases). Germline V gene sequence: CDR1 SGDLS, CDR2 YYNGEE. CDR3 length: 14 residues. V was pared by 0 bases and J by 5 bases, with 11 bases between. The CDR3 here is CASSVGGESETQYF. CDR3 nucleotides: TGTGCCAGCAGCGTAGGGGGGGAGTCGGAGACCCAGTACTTC.

In this sample, this clone turned up once. The chain uses TRBV19 and TRBJ2-1; TRBD2 might be the D (6 bases). V was clipped by 2 bases and J by 2 bases, with 25 bases between them. Germline values: CDR1 LNHDA, CDR2 SQIVND (reference sequence). CDR3 length: 20 residues. CDR3 residues: CASSIIRLGRENRAYNEQFF. CDR3 bases: TGTGCCAGTAGTATAATACGCCTGGGACGGGAGAATCGGGCCTACAATGAGCAGTTCTTC. Based on the CDR3 plus reference TRBV19 and TRBJ2-1, the full variable domain is DGGITQSPKYLFRKEGQNVTLSCEQNLNHDAMYWYRQDPGQGLRLIYYSQIVNDFQKGDIAEGYSVSREKKESFPLTVTSAQKNPTAFYLCASSIIRLGRENRAYNEQFFGPGTRLTVL.